The 31 T cell receptor beta chains reported below all come from one sample, sequenced in a study of T-cell reconstitution after alpha-beta-depleted transplantation in children. A TCRbeta library incorporating unique molecular identifiers was prepared. Each CDR3 protein gets one entry after TCRdb re-called the PCR reads with MiXCR. The table records about 610,000 distinct CDR3 sequences, roughly 10% of them present only once. Sequenced here: PBMCs from the stem cell graft donor, sampled from the stem cell graft. The receptors stem from a human donor who donated a stem cell graft to a child with acute myeloid leukemia.

The rearrangement joins TRBV15 to TRBJ2-7; TRBD1 aligns across 9 bases. V lost 7 bases and J lost 1; bases outside the gene matches: 5. The CDR3 has 14 residues. The germline CDR1 and CDR2 sequences are LNHNV and YYDKDF (reference sequence). Here the CDR3 DNA reads TGTGCCACCACTATGGGACAGGGTTCCTACGAGCAGTACTTC. This gives the protein CATTMGQGSYEQYF.

This clonotype was detected many times. The chain combines TRBV5-1 with TRBJ2-2; D might be TRBD2 (5 bases). The CDR3 loop spans 17 amino acids. The germline V gene encodes CDR1 SGHRS and CDR2 YFSETQ. V gave up 4 bases and J gave up 2 bases, with 18 bases separating them. The CDR3 sequence: CASSHRETRPNTGELFF. DNA of the CDR3: TGCGCCAGCAGCCACCGGGAAACACGACCCAACACCGGGGAGCTGTTTTTT.

This clonotype occurred a few times. This chain connects TRBV7-2 to TRBJ2-3; 7 bases are a match to TRBD1. J was trimmed by 1 base and V by 1 base; bases with no gene match: 5. The germline V gene has CDR1 SGHTA and CDR2 FQGNSA. The CDR3 runs 16 residues. The CDR3 is CASSLGVGGGTDTQYF. CDR3 in DNA: TGTGCCAGCAGCTTAGGAGTAGGGGGCGGCACAGATACGCAGTATTTT.

The chain employs TRBV25-1 and TRBJ2-7, with D possibly being TRBD1 (6 bases). The CDR3 sequence is 13 residues long. Germline V lookup: CDR1 MGHDK, CDR2 SYGVNS. Trimming cost V 7 bases and J 4 bases, with 14 bases left between them. For the CDR3, the DNA is TGTGCCAGCACACGGGACACGCTATACGAGCAGTACTTC. This sequence encodes CASTRDTLYEQYF.

V is TRBV5-1 and J is TRBJ1-2, with D possibly matching TRBD1 (5 bases). Trimming stripped 0 bases from V and 6 bases from J, with 9 bases between. The CDR3 is 13 amino acids. Germline values: CDR1 SGHRS, CDR2 YFSETQ. In DNA form, the CDR3 reads TGCGCCAGCAGCTTGGCCGGGGCGGATGGCTACACCTTC. Protein product: CASSLAGADGYTF. Supplemented by reference TRBV5-1 and TRBJ1-2, the full variable domain reads KAGVTQTPRYLIKTRGQQVTLSCSPISGHRSVSWYQQTPGQGLQFLFEYFSETQRNKGNFPGRFSGRQFSNSRSEMNVSTLELGDSALYLCASSLAGADGYTFGSGTRLTVV.

This clonotype was seen ten or more times. V usage is TRBV7-2 and J usage is TRBJ1-1; D gene unclear. CDR3 size: 13 residues. In germline, CDR1 is SGHTA, CDR2 FQGNSA. With 4 bases removed from V and 4 bases from J, the gap between germline ends came to 10 bases. CDR3 sequence: CASSWKTITEAFF. CDR3 bases: TGTGCCAGCAGCTGGAAGACGATCACTGAAGCTTTCTTT.

This chain joins TRBV14 and TRBJ1-6, with D unresolved. Germline lookup yields CDR1 SGHDN and CDR2 FVKESK. Trimming cost V 4 bases and J 9 bases, with 10 bases left between them. The CDR3 contains 13 residues. The CDR3 region has the DNA TGTGCCAGCAGCCTCAACAGCGGTTCACCCCTCCACTTT. It yields the protein CASSLNSGSPLHF.

This clonotype was observed at least ten times. The V call is TRBV12-3 or TRBV12-4, the J call TRBJ2-5, with D tentatively TRBD2 (6 bases). The CDR3 totals 14 residues. V lost 4 bases, J lost 2 bases, and 11 bases lay in between. The CDR3 region has the DNA TGTGCCAGCAGTTGGGGTGGGGGGCAAGAGACCCAGTACTTC. It translates to CASSWGGGQETQYF.

In its sample, this clonotype was seen once. V usage is TRBV5-1 and J usage is TRBJ2-7; D tentatively fits TRBD1 or TRBD2 (5 bases each). The CDR3 is 13 residues long. The germline V gene encodes CDR1 SGHRS and CDR2 YFSETQ. The V end was cut by 10 bases, the J end by 9 bases, with 23 bases between. CDR3 in amino acids: CAGGEGPRLGQYF. In nucleotides, the CDR3 is TGCGCCGGCGGAGAGGGGCCAAGGCTGGGGCAGTACTTC.

This clonotype has at least ten counts. The chain joins TRBV29-1 to TRBJ2-1, with D perhaps matching TRBD2 (5 bases). Germline V lookup: CDR1 SQVTM, CDR2 ANQGSEA. This CDR3 is 18 amino acids long. V was cut by 3 bases and J by 6 bases, with 27 bases left in between. This chain's CDR3 is CSVDPRRILDSSVNEQFF. For the CDR3, the DNA is TGCAGCGTTGACCCTAGGAGAATTCTGGACTCCTCTGTCAATGAGCAGTTCTTC.

This clonotype turned up a few times. The V call is TRBV2, the J call TRBJ1-2; 7 nucleotides match TRBD1. V trimming: 7 bases; J trimming: 4 bases; junction bases outside the gene matches: 3. CDR3 length: 12 residues. CDR1 is SNHLY and CDR2 is FYNNEI in the germline V gene. The CDR3 reads CASIGQAYGYTF. The CDR3 DNA follows: TGTGCCAGCATTGGACAGGCCTATGGCTACACCTTC.

This clonotype has only a few counts. The chain carries TRBV20-1 and TRBJ2-1; D remains ambiguous. Trimming shortened V by 2 bases and J by 1 base, and 12 bases separated the two germline ends. This CDR3 comprises 15 residues. CDR1 is DFQATT, CDR2 SNEGSKA, per germline (reference sequence). The CDR3 loop is CSARNLKESYNEQFF. In DNA form, the CDR3 reads TGCAGTGCTAGAAATTTAAAGGAGTCCTACAATGAGCAGTTCTTC.

This chain uses TRBV6-1 with TRBJ2-2; weak D call: TRBD2 (6 bases). The CDR3 sequence is 16 residues long. Looked up from germline, CDR1 is MNHNS and CDR2 is SASEGT. V lost 6 bases to trimming and J lost 7 bases, with 21 bases between them. Here the CDR3 reads CASSDLSRRVSGELFF. CDR3 bases: TGTGCCAGCAGCGACCTCTCTAGGAGGGTCAGCGGGGAGCTGTTTTTT.

This clonotype has only a few counts. The rearrangement joins TRBV3-1 to TRBJ2-6; a possible D gene is TRBD1 (6 bases). V was trimmed by 3 bases and J by 0 bases, leaving 9 bases between them. The CDR3 covers 16 residues. The germline V gene encodes CDR1 LGHDT and CDR2 YNNKEL (reference sequence). CDR3 protein: CASSHLRGSGANVLTF. In nucleotides, the CDR3 is TGTGCCAGCAGCCACCTCAGGGGCTCTGGGGCCAACGTCCTGACTTTC.

The chain links TRBV9 to TRBJ2-3; tentatively, D is TRBD1 or TRBD2 (5 bases each). The CDR3 totals 16 residues. The V and J ends lost 0 bases and 4 bases respectively, with 15 bases between them. Germline V gives CDR1 SGDLS, CDR2 YYNGEE. CDR3 loop: CASSVEGRTLADTQYF. Here the CDR3 DNA reads TGTGCCAGCAGCGTAGAGGGACGGACACTTGCAGATACGCAGTATTTT.

Ten or more counts support this clonotype. The V and J genes are TRBV27 and TRBJ1-6; D may be TRBD1 (5 bases). The CDR3 is 15 amino acids. The germline CDR1 and CDR2 sequences are MNHEY and SMNVEV (reference sequence). Trimming removed 7 bases at V and 5 bases at J, with 15 bases between. The DNA of the CDR3 is TGTGCCAGCAAATGGACATTGTTCGATAATTCACCCCTCCACTTT. This sequence encodes CASKWTLFDNSPLHF.

The chain has TRBV4-2 and TRBJ1-3, with D tentatively TRBD1 (5 bases). Trimming took off 10 bases at V and 4 bases at J, with 20 bases between the two ends. Germline CDR1 LGHNA, CDR2 YNFKEQ. This CDR3 region has 15 residues. The CDR3 DNA is TGTGCCATGAGCGCGAGGCGGGGCTGCGGAAACACCATATATTTT. It translates to CAMSARRGCGNTIYF.

Many counts were recorded for this clonotype. V usage is TRBV20-1 and J usage is TRBJ2-1, with 8 bases fitting TRBD2. This CDR3 is 15 amino acids long. The J segment lost 8 bases and the V segment lost 0 bases, leaving 9 bases of the junction unmatched. CDR1 is DFQATT and CDR2 is SNEGSKA in the germline V gene (reference sequence). The CDR3 sequence is CSARDGREGYHEQFF. The DNA of the CDR3 is TGCAGTGCTAGAGATGGACGGGAGGGTTACCATGAGCAGTTCTTC.

This clonotype was found a few times. The CDR3 loop is CATSRNRGNGYTF. CDR3 in DNA: TGTGCCACCAGCAGAAACAGGGGGAATGGCTACACCTTC. The chain couples TRBV15 to TRBJ1-2; 8 bases agree with TRBD1. V shed 2 bases and J 6 bases; nucleotides not matched to a gene: 2. Looked up from germline, CDR1 is LNHNV and CDR2 is YYDKDF (reference sequence). The CDR3 is made up of 13 amino acids.

In this sample, this clonotype turned up a few times. This sequence joins TRBV28 and TRBJ2-1; the D gene is possibly TRBD2 (5 bases). Germline lookup yields CDR1 MDHEN and CDR2 SYDVKM. Trimming shortened V by 10 bases and J by 7 bases, and 23 bases separated the two germline ends. This CDR3 comprises 15 residues. CDR3 loop: CATPLRGSGENEQFF. Here the CDR3 DNA reads TGTGCCACCCCTCTTCGGGGTTCTGGGGAGAATGAGCAGTTCTTC.

The sample holds a few counts of this clonotype. The chain has TRBV6-2 or TRBV6-3 and TRBJ2-1, with 14 bases fitting TRBD2. The CDR3 spans 18 residues. Trimming removed 2 bases from V and 3 bases from J; junction bases left unmatched: 6. Germline V CDR1 and CDR2: MNHEY, SVGEGT. The CDR3 loop reads CASSYPGTSGSIYNEQFF. The CDR3 DNA is TGTGCCAGCAGTTACCCCGGGACTAGCGGGAGTATCTACAATGAGCAGTTCTTC.

This rearrangement joins TRBV15 to TRBJ2-5; 8 nucleotides align to TRBD1. This CDR3 region has 14 residues. After removal of 6 bases from V and 4 bases from J, the junction contained 7 bases not matched to a gene. CDR1 is LNHNV and CDR2 is YYDKDF in the germline V gene (reference sequence). CDR3 DNA sequence: TGTGCCACCAGGCGGGGACAGGAGGGAGAGACCCAGTACTTC. It codes for CATRRGQEGETQYF.

This clonotype was counted ten times or more. V usage is TRBV20-1 and J usage is TRBJ2-5; D is unclear. The V and J ends lost 5 bases and 1 base respectively, with 11 bases between them. CDR3 length: 13 residues. Germline lookup yields CDR1 DFQATT and CDR2 SNEGSKA (reference sequence). CDR3 region: CSADFRVQETQYF. DNA for the CDR3: TGCAGTGCTGATTTTAGGGTCCAAGAGACCCAGTACTTC.

This clonotype was observed at least ten times. This sequence joins TRBV25-1 and TRBJ2-1; the match to TRBD2 covers 9 bases. V was clipped by 1 base and J by 0 bases; unmatched bases: 4. The V gene's germline CDR1 is MGHDK and CDR2 SYGVNS. The CDR3 contains 17 residues. CDR3 sequence reads: CASSEWTSDSSYNEQFF. The CDR3 DNA sequence: TGTGCCAGCAGTGAATGGACTAGCGACAGCTCCTACAATGAGCAGTTCTTC.

The chain links TRBV29-1 to TRBJ1-2; D not certain. Trimming removed 3 bases from V and 4 bases from J, with 12 bases in between. Germline V gene lookup returns CDR1 SQVTM and CDR2 ANQGSEA. CDR3 size: 13 residues. The CDR3 coding sequence is TGCAGCGTTGAGTCAGGCGGGAGCTATGGCTACACCTTC. It is translated as CSVESGGSYGYTF.

This clonotype was found a few times. The rearrangement uses TRBV12-3 or TRBV12-4 and TRBJ1-2, with D possibly TRBD1 on 6 matching bases. This CDR3 is built from 16 residues. Trimming took 0 bases from V and 1 from J, leaving 12 bases between them. DNA for the CDR3: TGTGCCAGCAGTTTAGCCCCCGCGGACAGTAACTATGGCTACACCTTC. Its translation is CASSLAPADSNYGYTF.

There are a few counts of this clonotype. The J gene is TRBJ2-7, the V gene TRBV6-2 or TRBV6-3; 8 bases agree with TRBD2. After removal of 6 bases from V and 2 bases from J, the junction contained 9 bases not matched to a gene. Germline loops: CDR1 MNHEY, CDR2 SVGEGT. The CDR3 spans 15 residues. For the CDR3, the DNA is TGTGCCAGCAGACCTCCGGGACTAGGGACCTACGAGCAGTACTTC. Amino acid sequence: CASRPPGLGTYEQYF.

This clonotype has ten or more counts. The CDR3, as DNA: TGCAGCGTCGCGACAGACGGAAACACCATATATTTT. This sequence encodes CSVATDGNTIYF. The chain couples TRBV29-1 to TRBJ1-3; tentatively, D is TRBD1 (5 bases). Trimming took off 6 bases at V and 4 bases at J, with 10 bases between the two ends. This CDR3 has 12 amino acids. Germline CDR1 and CDR2: SQVTM and ANQGSEA. Full variable domain (missing parts from reference TRBV29-1 and TRBJ1-3): SAVISQKPSRDICQRGTSLTIQCQVDSQVTMMFWYRQQPGQSLTLIATANQGSEATYESGFVIDKFPISRPNLTFSTLTVSNMSPEDSSIYLCSVATDGNTIYFGEGSWLTVV.

This clonotype was seen a few times. This chain connects TRBV12-3 or TRBV12-4 to TRBJ2-2, with 7 positions matching TRBD1. The CDR3 is made up of 14 amino acids. J was trimmed by 7 bases and V by 1 base; bases with no gene match: 3. CDR3 nucleotide sequence: TGTGCCAGCAGTTTAGAGGGGGCAGGCGGGGAGCTGTTTTTT. Amino acid sequence: CASSLEGAGGELFF.

In its sample, this clonotype was seen a few times. The rearrangement joins TRBV5-1 to TRBJ2-3; D possibly matches TRBD1 or TRBD2 (6 bases each). Germline CDR1 reads SGHRS; CDR2 reads YFSETQ. V lost 2 bases and J lost 0, with 13 bases in between. The CDR3 is made up of 16 amino acids. DNA for the CDR3: TGCGCCAGCAGCTTTGCGGGGACAACTAGCACAGATACGCAGTATTTT. Its protein product is CASSFAGTTSTDTQYF.

This clonotype was counted many times. The rearrangement links TRBV12-3 or TRBV12-4 to TRBJ2-7, with 14 bases lining up with TRBD2. Unmatched junction bases numbered 7, after V lost 3 bases and J lost 6 bases. CDR3 length equals 16 residues. The DNA of the CDR3 is TGTGCCAGCAGTTTCGAGACTAGCGGGAGGGCCCGCGAGCAGTACTTC. Translated, it gives CASSFETSGRAREQYF.